These 20 T cell receptor beta chains were sequenced from one sample in a study of immune heterogeneity within non-small cell lung tumors (dated by TCRdb to 2016 to 2018). Sequenced on a HiSeq X Ten. The TCR beta CDR3 region was amplified with a multiplex PCR system whose first round ran for approximately 10 cycles using 32 V-gene forward primers and 13 J-gene reverse primers. The public reads were quality trimmed at Q25 with fastp and then assembled into clones with MiXCR by TCRdb, keeping productive beta chains. Every distinct CDR3 protein forms one entry, paired with its most common genes and DNA. Present in this sample are some 10,000 distinct CDR3 sequences, 27% of which were seen just once. Approximately 13% of the sample is held by the ten biggest clonotypes. The TCR template was genomic DNA extracted from bulk tumor tissue, and 600 ng of gDNA was amplified for each sample. Multiple biopsies per primary tumor were taken during surgery, spaced as far apart as possible within the tumor mass. The study cohort was described as untreated, and the patients were newly diagnosed NSCLC cases having curative surgery.

Material: lung tumor tissue. The origin of the receptors is a man between 45 and 60 years old with non-small cell lung cancer.

This chain uses TRBV5-1 with TRBJ2-7; no clear D gene. Trimming left V 2 bases short and J 0 bases short, with 15 bases between. Per the germline V gene, CDR1 is SGHRS and CDR2 is YFSETQ. The CDR3 has 16 residues. As DNA, the CDR3 is TGCGCCAGCAGCTTAAAGCCCGGGCTTAGCTCCTACGAGCAGTACTTC. This translates into CASSLKPGLSSYEQYF.

This clonotype is medium-sized (0.01 to 0.1%) in the sample. The rearrangement joins TRBV7-8 to TRBJ2-1; 7 bases line up with TRBD1. V shed 3 bases, J shed 0 bases, and the junction held 20 bases outside the gene matches. Per germline, CDR1 SGHVS and CDR2 FQNEAQ. The CDR3 runs to 21 residues. CDR3 nucleotide sequence: TGTGCCAGCAGCTTCCTCAGGCTTCTCAGGATCCGGGACAGCTCCTACAATGAGCAGTTCTTC. Protein product: CASSFLRLLRIRDSSYNEQFF.

At least ten counts were recorded for this clonotype. This chain uses TRBV19 with TRBJ1-1; TRBD1 might be the D (5 bases). Germline loops: CDR1 LNHDA, CDR2 SQIVND (reference sequence). Trimming took 5 bases from V and 4 from J, leaving 14 bases between them. This CDR3 region has 14 residues. The CDR3, as DNA: TGTGCCAGTAGTCGCACGACAGCCGCCACTGAAGCTTTCTTT. Protein: CASSRTTAATEAFF.

This clonotype is labeled medium-sized. The chain joins TRBV16 to TRBJ2-3; D is possibly TRBD1 (5 bases). Trimming took off 4 bases at V and 1 base at J, with 18 bases between the two ends. CDR1 and CDR2 from the germline V gene are KGHSY and FQNENV. This CDR3 has 17 residues. The CDR3 sequence is CASSRRITGMGTDTQYF. DNA of the CDR3: TGTGCCAGCAGCCGAAGGATCACAGGAATGGGCACAGATACGCAGTATTTT.

This clonotype occurred many times. The rearrangement uses TRBV7-3 and TRBJ2-2; D might be TRBD2 (6 bases). The V end was cut by 2 bases, the J end by 0 bases, with 16 bases between. The CDR3 is 18 amino acids. The germline V gene has CDR1 SGHTA and CDR2 FQGTGA. The CDR3: CASSLGVGRDPNTGELFF. As DNA, the CDR3 is TGTGCCAGCAGCTTAGGGGTTGGGCGGGACCCGAACACCGGGGAGCTGTTTTTT. The complete variable domain, with remaining parts taken from reference TRBV7-3 and TRBJ2-2, reads GAGVSQTPSNKVTEKGKYVELRCDPISGHTALYWYRQSLGQGPEFLIYFQGTGAADDSGLPNDRFFAVRPEGSVSTLKIQRTERGDSAVYLCASSLGVGRDPNTGELFFGEGSRLTVL.

This clonotype counts as medium-sized. J is TRBJ1-5 and V is TRBV28, with no clear D. Germline V gene data show CDR1 as MDHEN and CDR2 as SYDVKM. The V end was cut by 4 bases, the J end by 5 bases, with 6 bases between. This CDR3 has 12 residues. The CDR3 sequence is CASSSGYQPQHF. DNA for the CDR3: TGTGCCAGCAGTTCGGGATATCAGCCCCAGCATTTT.

The chain uses TRBV27 and TRBJ1-1; D perhaps matches TRBD1 (5 bases). V was pared by 5 bases and J by 6 bases, with 19 bases between. Germline V gene lookup returns CDR1 MNHEY and CDR2 SMNVEV (reference sequence). The CDR3 totals 15 residues. CDR3 loop: CASSLRPGVGAEAFF. In nucleotides, the CDR3 is TGTGCCAGCAGTCTACGCCCGGGGGTAGGGGCTGAAGCTTTCTTT.

The rearrangement joins TRBV7-2 to TRBJ1-3; D not resolved. CDR1 and CDR2 (germline): SGHTA, FQGNSA. Trimming shortened V by 4 bases and J by 1 base, and 11 bases separated the two germline ends. This CDR3 has 15 amino acids. In DNA, the CDR3 is TGTGCCAGCAGCTCCCTCATAGGGTCTGGAAACACCATATATTTT. Protein: CASSSLIGSGNTIYF.

J is TRBJ2-1 and V is TRBV10-3, with 8 bases fitting TRBD2. The CDR3 is 15 amino acids. Germline CDR1 reads ENHRY; CDR2 reads SYGVKD. The CDR3 loop is CVISEEEAGAIEQFF. As DNA, the CDR3 is TGTGTTATCAGTGAAGAGGAAGCGGGAGCGATTGAGCAGTTCTTC.

This chain uses TRBV7-8 with TRBJ1-5; D unresolved. Germline V gene data show CDR1 as SGHVS and CDR2 as FQNEAQ. Between the trimmed V and J ends, which lost 6 bases and 7 bases, there was a span of 13 bases. The CDR3 loop spans 13 amino acids. The CDR3 sequence: CASRGNLRQPQHF. CDR3 DNA: TGTGCCAGCAGGGGAAATCTACGGCAGCCCCAGCATTTT.

This clonotype appeared many times. V gene TRBV2 combines with J gene TRBJ2-2, with 8 bases matching TRBD2. This CDR3 spans 13 amino acids. CDR1 SNHLY and CDR2 FYNNEI come from the germline V gene. V dropped 8 bases and J dropped 5; count of bases not matched to a gene: 4. CDR3 in amino acids: CASSREATGELFF. For the CDR3, the DNA is TGTGCCAGCTCGCGGGAGGCGACCGGGGAGCTGTTTTTT. Full variable domain (rest looked up from reference TRBV2 and TRBJ2-2): EPEVTQTPSHQVTQMGQEVILRCVPISNHLYFYWYRQILGQKVEFLVSFYNNEISEKSEIFDDQFSVERPDGSNFTLKIRSTKLEDSAMYFCASSREATGELFFGEGSRLTVL.

Comment on this clonotype: This may come from a read error, since a much larger clone is one base off. A read error is likely, as this CDR3 ends without the conserved phenylalanine or tryptophan. The chain recombines TRBV28 with TRBJ2-5; 9 bases fit TRBD1. Germline CDR1 is MDHEN and CDR2 is SYDVKM. V was clipped by 2 bases and J by 6 bases; unmatched bases: 13. The length of the CDR3 is 17 residues. The chain's CDR3 is CASSLGGSQGAVKTQYL. CDR3 in DNA: TGTGCCAGCAGTTTAGGAGGATCACAGGGGGCCGTAAAGACCCAGTACTTA.

This clonotype came up many times. The rearrangement joins TRBV6-1 to TRBJ2-3, with 11 nucleotides matching TRBD2. Trimming at V came to 6 bases and at J to 4 bases, leaving 18 bases not matched to a gene. Germline-derived CDR1 and CDR2 are MNHNS and SASEGT. The CDR3 totals 19 residues. This chain's CDR3 is CASRPPPGLAVDGADTQYF. The CDR3 DNA follows: TGTGCCAGCAGGCCCCCACCGGGACTAGCGGTGGACGGCGCAGATACGCAGTATTTT.

Turning to this clonotype: A much larger clone lies one base from this, so it may be a read error. The chain joins TRBV5-6 to TRBJ1-1; D unclear. Germline-derived CDR1 and CDR2 are SGHDT and YYEEEE. The CDR3 spans 12 residues. DNA of the CDR3: TGTGACAGCAGCTTCAGGCTGACTGAAGCTTTCTTT. Translated: CDSSFRLTEAFF.

The chain has TRBV20-1 and TRBJ1-5, with 9 bases identical to TRBD1. J gave up 4 bases and V 5 bases, and 9 bases lay outside the gene matches. Germline CDR1 and CDR2: DFQATT and SNEGSKA (reference sequence). This CDR3 has 15 amino acids. The CDR3 protein is CSAPGTGPLNQPQHF. The CDR3 DNA follows: TGCAGTGCTCCCGGGACAGGGCCCCTAAATCAGCCCCAGCATTTT.

A single count supports this clonotype. This may be a read error: a much more frequent sequence differs by one nucleotide. The chain is built from TRBV11-2 and TRBJ1-2; no clear D gene. CDR1 SGHAT and CDR2 FQNNGV come from the germline V gene. Trimming removed 5 bases at V and 4 bases at J, with 11 bases between. This CDR3 has 13 amino acids. The CDR3, as DNA: TGTGCCAGCAGCCCAGAGCTGCCCTATGGCTACACCTTC. Its translation is CASSPELPYGYTF.

About this clonotype itself: A much larger clone is a single base away; this may be a read error. The rearrangement joins TRBV9 to TRBJ2-3, with 9 bases fitting TRBD2. Germline V CDR1 and CDR2: SGDLS, YYNGEE. The CDR3 contains 16 residues. The CDR3 DNA sequence: TGTGCCAGAAGCGCGGGGGGGAACCCTAGCACAGATACGCAGTATTTT. The encoded protein is CARSAGGNPSTDTQYF.

V gene TRBV7-2 combines with J gene TRBJ1-5; D call uncertain. The V gene lost 7 bases and the J gene lost 16 bases, with 8 bases spanning the gap. CDR3 length equals 8 residues. Germline CDR1 reads SGHTA; CDR2 reads FQGNSA. CDR3: CASTLRHF. CDR3 in DNA: TGTGCCAGCACCCTCCGACATTTT.

This clonotype is labeled medium-sized. The chain uses TRBV6-1 and TRBJ1-2; tentatively, D is TRBD1 (5 bases). Trimming took off 3 bases at V and 2 bases at J, with 7 bases between the two ends. The germline V gene has CDR1 MNHNS and CDR2 SASEGT. The CDR3 runs 13 residues. CDR3 sequence reads: CASSEGLNYGYTF. CDR3 in DNA: TGTGCCAGCAGTGAGGGACTGAACTATGGCTACACCTTC.

This clonotype is a singleton in its sample. Since a much larger clone is just one base distant, this may be a read error. CDR3 nucleotide sequence: TGCAGTGCTAGCGTAGGCAGGGGGAACCATTCACCCCTCCACTTT. Translated: CSASVGRGNHSPLHF. This chain links TRBV20-1 with TRBJ1-6; 7 bases fit TRBD1. Germline loops: CDR1 DFQATT, CDR2 SNEGSKA (reference sequence). This CDR3 region has 15 residues. J lost 8 bases, V lost 3 bases, and 10 bases had no gene match.